This T cell receptor beta chain was obtained from a study of CD8 T cells in ankylosing spondylitis (dated by TCRdb to about 2017). About the full investigation: To find TCR variants linked to disease, the study profiled T cell receptor beta repertoires in ankylosing spondylitis patients and healthy donors. In total, the full study cohort was made up of about 110 healthy donors and approximately 27 ankylosing spondylitis patients. Peripheral blood was sampled, and synovial fluid was additionally collected from ankylosing spondylitis patients.

Trimming takes 7 bases from V and 4 bases from J, and the germline ends sit 19 bases apart. The cysteine opens and the phenylalanine closes a CDR3 of 15 amino acids. Just CDR3 DNA is preserved here, 45 bases in frame from base 1. TCRdb shows the sequencer as Illumina HiSeq 2500. Quantitative 5'-RACE with molecular barcodes was used to prepare TCR beta libraries. Regarding the original processing steps: A new computational method based on a probabilistic model of VDJ rearrangement was used to identify disease-linked TCR variants. Using fastp trimming at Q25 and MiXCR clonotype assembly, TCRdb reanalyzed the public sequencing data and kept in-frame beta chains. Every entry covers one CDR3 protein and lists the most common genes and DNA from its rows. TCRdb's processing, not the study's, gives the V and J calls here. Counted in this sample were fewer than 500,000 distinct CDR3 sequences; 26% of them appeared once. The ten largest make up about 0.92% of the sample.

Overall study outcomes, separate from this receptor: Some of the motif variants had been reported before in the synovial fluid and blood of reactive arthritis patients, a finding that suggests common disease-initiation mechanisms. According to the report, matched synovial fluid samples from ankylosing spondylitis patients were significantly enriched for the disease-linked clones. In peripheral blood, the disease-linked clones were found at relatively low frequencies and had a CD8+ phenotype. A TCR beta motif made up of eight highly homologous amino acid variants appeared to be characteristic of blood from ankylosing spondylitis patients.

Worth noting for this clonotype: The antigen it recognizes is unknown. Base qualities are missing; no much larger clone stands one base away.

The TCR comes from a male donor with ankylosing spondylitis. The receptor chain draws on TRBV12-3 or TRBV12-4 and TRBJ1-2; no D gene can be assigned with confidence. The sequencing input was blood, either unsorted or a sorted T cell fraction (not recorded which). The CDR3 region has the sequence CASTVDETSGYGYTF. The nucleotide sequence is given as TGTGCCAGCACCGTCGACGAAACCTCAGGCTATGGCTACACCTTC.